Each of the 30 T cell receptor beta chains below was sequenced from the same sample in a study of blood T cell repertoires in COVID-19. This table comes from immunoSEQ multiplex PCR, and its TCRdb copy is limited to in-frame clones, with some not included. The repertoire has 85,000 to 110,000 clones, roughly 87% of them found once; the top ten carry more than 5.5%. The sample was peripheral blood. The receptor set was obtained from a human donor in a cohort sampled during active COVID-19.

A word on this clone: This same CDR3 is encoded by further DNA sequences in the sample. The rearrangement joins TRBV11-2 to TRBJ2-1, with unresolved D. V was pared by 1 base and J by 4 bases, with 11 bases between. The CDR3 contains 15 residues. CDR1 is SGHAT and CDR2 is FQNNGV in the germline V gene. The CDR3 is CASSLGSGGYNEQFF. Written as DNA, the CDR3 is TGTGCCAGCAGCTTAGGTTCGGGTGGGTACAATGAGCAGTTCTTC.

V is TRBV2 and J is TRBJ2-1, with D hard to call. Trimming took off 7 bases at V and 7 bases at J, with 8 bases between the two ends. The germline CDR1 and CDR2 sequences are SNHLY and FYNNEI. The CDR3 contains 11 residues. In nucleotides, the CDR3 is TGTGCCAGCACGGGTCGGAATGAGCAGTTCTTC. Residues: CASTGRNEQFF.

The chain employs TRBV5-6 and TRBJ1-4; 10 bases are a match to TRBD1. Germline assignment: CDR1 SGHDT and CDR2 YYEEEE. The CDR3 is 15 amino acids. J lost 3 bases, V lost 4 bases, and 3 bases had no gene match. This chain's CDR3 is CASSTGQGPNEKLFF. The DNA of the CDR3 is TGTGCCAGCAGCACGGGACAGGGGCCTAATGAAAAACTGTTTTTT.

The chain employs TRBV4-2 and TRBJ2-7, with D maybe TRBD1 (6 bases). V was pared by 4 bases and J by 3 bases, with 16 bases between. CDR1 and CDR2 from the germline V gene are LGHNA and YNFKEQ. This CDR3 comprises 15 residues. The CDR3 coding sequence is TGTGCCAGCAGCCGAGAGACAGGTACTATCTACGAGCAGTACTTC. It is translated as CASSRETGTIYEQYF.

V is TRBV7-3 and J is TRBJ2-3; 11 nucleotides agree with TRBD2. With V trimmed by 3 bases and J by 6 bases, 5 bases remained unmatched. Looked up from germline, CDR1 is SGHTA and CDR2 is FQGTGA. The CDR3 is made up of 15 amino acids. The DNA of the CDR3 is TGTGCCAGCAGCTTGACTAGCGGGACCTCGGATACGCAGTATTTT. The encoded protein is CASSLTSGTSDTQYF.

V usage is TRBV28 and J usage is TRBJ1-1, with a possible D match to TRBD1 (6 bases). CDR1 MDHEN and CDR2 SYDVKM come from the germline V gene. This CDR3 comprises 16 residues. Trimming took off 5 bases at V and 3 bases at J, with 19 bases between the two ends. Written as DNA, the CDR3 is TGTGCCAGCAGTCCTCCAGGTCGAGGGGGGGACACTGAAGCTTTCTTT. It yields the protein CASSPPGRGGDTEAFF.

The chain couples TRBV6-5 to TRBJ1-1; 7 bases fit TRBD1. Trimming removed 6 bases from V and 1 base from J; junction bases left unmatched: 5. This CDR3 has 14 amino acids. The germline gives CDR1 MNHEY, CDR2 SVGAGI. CDR3 sequence: CASSADRRNTEAFF. In nucleotides, the CDR3 is TGTGCCAGCAGCGCGGACAGGCGGAACACTGAAGCTTTCTTT.

The CDR3 DNA sequence: TGCAGCGTTGAGGCTCAGGTTTCCTACAATGAGCAGTTCTTC. It translates to CSVEAQVSYNEQFF. The rearrangement links TRBV29-1 to TRBJ2-1; no clear D gene. Looked up from germline, CDR1 is SQVTM and CDR2 is ANQGSEA. CDR3 length: 14 residues. V lost 3 bases and J 1 base, leaving 10 bases between the germline ends.

This clone has just one count. This chain connects TRBV9 to TRBJ1-1, with D unclear. This CDR3 has 12 residues. The germline gives CDR1 SGDLS, CDR2 YYNGEE. V dropped 7 bases and J dropped 1 base, with 8 bases sitting between them. The CDR3, as DNA: TGTGCCAGCTCTACCGGGAACACTGAAGCTTTCTTT. Protein sequence: CASSTGNTEAFF.

The genes are TRBV19 and TRBJ1-6, with D unclear. V was clipped by 1 base and J by 4 bases, with 11 bases between them. The CDR3 contains 16 residues. The germline gives CDR1 LNHDA, CDR2 SQIVND (reference sequence). CDR3 in amino acids: CASSIGDGVYNSPLHF. CDR3 nucleotide sequence: TGTGCCAGTAGTATAGGAGACGGGGTTTATAATTCACCCCTCCACTTT.

A single count supports this clone. The genes are TRBV28 and TRBJ1-4, with D maybe TRBD1 (6 bases). V was clipped by 4 bases and J by 6 bases, with 15 bases between them. The V gene's germline CDR1 is MDHEN and CDR2 SYDVKM. The CDR3 consists of 15 residues. CDR3 amino acids: CASSSSTGADEKLFF. As DNA, the CDR3 is TGTGCCAGCAGTTCATCGACAGGAGCGGATGAAAAACTGTTTTTT.

The chain carries TRBV28 and TRBJ2-3, with no clear D. The CDR3 contains 15 residues. Germline CDR1 MDHEN, CDR2 SYDVKM. V lost 8 bases and J lost 0, with 15 bases in between. For the CDR3, the DNA is TGTGCCAGCGAGCGAAGACTTACTAGCACAGATACGCAGTATTTT. This encodes CASERRLTSTDTQYF.

This rearrangement joins TRBV27 to TRBJ1-5; 8 bases are shared with TRBD1. The CDR3 is 15 residues long. J lost 2 bases, V lost 0 bases, and 0 bases had no gene match. The V gene's germline CDR1 is MNHEY and CDR2 SMNVEV (reference sequence). This chain's CDR3 is CASSLSGQGNQPQHF. CDR3 coding DNA: TGTGCCAGCAGTTTATCGGGACAGGGCAATCAGCCCCAGCATTTT.

V usage is TRBV19 and J usage is TRBJ2-2; 8 bases map to TRBD1. CDR1 and CDR2 (germline): LNHDA, SQIVND (reference sequence). The length of the CDR3 is 16 residues. With V trimmed by 6 bases and J by 7 bases, 13 bases remained unmatched. This chain's CDR3 is CASSLDREYRSGELFF. The CDR3 nucleotides read TGTGCCAGTAGCCTGGACAGGGAGTATCGGAGCGGGGAGCTGTTTTTT.

The chain is built from TRBV6-2 or TRBV6-3 and TRBJ1-5; a possible D gene is TRBD1 (5 bases). Germline assignment: CDR1 MNHEY and CDR2 SVGEGT. Trimming pared 0 bases from V and 5 bases from J, leaving 11 bases between. The CDR3 contains 15 residues. In nucleotides, the CDR3 is TGTGCCAGCAGTTACTCGTCGGGGGAGGATCAGCCCCAGCATTTT. It translates to CASSYSSGEDQPQHF.

The V gene is TRBV24-1, the J gene TRBJ1-3, with D perhaps matching TRBD1 (5 bases). Per germline, CDR1 KGHDR and CDR2 SFDVKD. The CDR3 length is 14 residues. The germline V and J ends were trimmed by 4 bases and 4 bases, with 10 bases remaining between them. The CDR3: CATSERWTGNTIYF. The CDR3 DNA reads TGTGCCACCAGTGAAAGATGGACAGGAAACACCATATATTTT.

The V and J genes are TRBV28 and TRBJ2-7; 10 bases match TRBD2. The germline V gene has CDR1 MDHEN and CDR2 SYDVKM. Trimming at V came to 5 bases and at J to 7 bases, leaving 8 bases not matched to a gene. This CDR3 has 14 amino acids. The CDR3 spells CASSLGLAGVEQYF. The CDR3 DNA reads as TGTGCCAGCAGTCTTGGGCTAGCGGGAGTAGAGCAGTACTTC.

This chain links TRBV14 with TRBJ2-7; 7 nucleotides agree with TRBD1. The germline CDR1 and CDR2 sequences are SGHDN and FVKESK. Losses at the gene ends were 4 bases for V and 6 bases for J; bases not matched to a gene: 9. CDR3 length equals 14 residues. CDR3 DNA: TGTGCCAGCAGCCTCATCGGGACAGCGCGCGAGCAGTACTTC. Amino acid sequence: CASSLIGTAREQYF.

The chain employs TRBV28 and TRBJ2-7, with D possibly TRBD1 on 5 matching bases. CDR1 is MDHEN and CDR2 is SYDVKM in the germline V gene. The CDR3 length is 13 residues. V was shortened by 8 bases and J by 2 bases, with 13 bases between the two germline ends. The CDR3 spells CASRPTATYEQYF. In nucleotides, the CDR3 is TGTGCCAGCCGCCCGACAGCTACCTACGAGCAGTACTTC.

This chain connects TRBV27 to TRBJ2-1; D uncertain. Deletions cut 0 bases from V and 8 bases from J, with 11 bases between. The germline CDR1 and CDR2 sequences are MNHEY and SMNVEV (reference sequence). The CDR3 has 14 amino acids. As DNA, the CDR3 is TGTGCCAGCAGTTTATCGACAACAGCTCATGAGCAGTTCTTC. Amino acids: CASSLSTTAHEQFF.

The chain joins TRBV19 to TRBJ1-4; D unresolved. There are 15 residues in the CDR3. The V end was cut by 4 bases, the J end by 7 bases, with 16 bases between. Germline V lookup: CDR1 LNHDA, CDR2 SQIVND (reference sequence). The DNA of the CDR3 is TGTGCCAGTAGTAGACGACCGAGTAGAGGTGAAAAACTGTTTTTT. Residues: CASSRRPSRGEKLFF.

V is TRBV6-5 and J is TRBJ1-1; weak D call: TRBD1 (6 bases). The CDR3 sequence is 11 residues long. The germline CDR1 and CDR2 sequences are MNHEY and SVGAGI. V lost 7 bases to trimming and J lost 11 bases, with 14 bases between them. The DNA for the CDR3 is TGTGCCAGCAACCCAGGGGTGTACGCTTTCTTT. Its translation is CASNPGVYAFF.

The rearrangement uses TRBV7-3 and TRBJ1-1; no clear D gene. V was clipped by 4 bases and J by 4 bases, with 10 bases between them. The germline V gene has CDR1 SGHTA and CDR2 FQGTGA. This CDR3 is 13 amino acids long. As DNA, the CDR3 is TGTGCCAGCAGCTCCAATTCGGGCACTGAAGCTTTCTTT. Encoded protein: CASSSNSGTEAFF. The full variable domain, with the rest looked up from reference TRBV7-3 and TRBJ1-1, is GAGVSQTPSNKVTEKGKYVELRCDPISGHTALYWYRQSLGQGPEFLIYFQGTGAADDSGLPNDRFFAVRPEGSVSTLKIQRTERGDSAVYLCASSSNSGTEAFFGQGTRLTVV.

This rearrangement joins TRBV15 to TRBJ2-1; D unresolved. The V gene lost 2 bases and the J gene lost 2 bases, with 13 bases spanning the gap. The germline CDR1 and CDR2 sequences are LNHNV and YYDKDF (reference sequence). The CDR3 is made up of 16 amino acids. The DNA of the CDR3 is TGTGCCACCAGCAGAAATCCGGTACCTGCCTACAATGAGCAGTTCTTC. Encoded protein: CATSRNPVPAYNEQFF. Full variable domain (rest looked up from reference TRBV15 and TRBJ2-1): DAMVIQNPRYQVTQFGKPVTLSCSQTLNHNVMYWYQQKSSQAPKLLFHYYDKDFNNEADTPDNFQSRRPNTSFCFLDIRSPGLGDTAMYLCATSRNPVPAYNEQFFGPGTRLTVL.

V and J are TRBV2 and TRBJ1-4; TRBD1 matches 7 bases. J was trimmed by 6 bases and V by 5 bases; bases with no gene match: 12. Germline V gene lookup returns CDR1 SNHLY and CDR2 FYNNEI. The CDR3 loop spans 16 amino acids. Written as DNA, the CDR3 is TGTGCCAGCAGTACAGTCTGGAGGGGGCAGCATGAAAAACTGTTTTTT. It is translated as CASSTVWRGQHEKLFF.

DNA for the CDR3: TGTGCCAGCAAAGGGGACAGGGGAAATCAGCCCCAGCATTTT. Translation gives CASKGDRGNQPQHF. V and J are TRBV28 and TRBJ1-5; 10 nucleotides align to TRBD1. V shed 7 bases, J shed 4 bases, and the junction held 4 bases outside the gene matches. The CDR3 is 14 amino acids. Per germline, CDR1 MDHEN and CDR2 SYDVKM. The full variable domain, rest sourced from reference TRBV28 and TRBJ1-5, is DVKVTQSSRYLVKRTGEKVFLECVQDMDHENMFWYRQDPGLGLRLIYFSYDVKMKEKGDIPEGYSVSREKKERFSLILESASTNQTSMYLCASKGDRGNQPQHFGDGTRLSIL.

The chain carries TRBV12-3 or TRBV12-4 and TRBJ1-5; D uncertain. This CDR3 contains 12 residues. V lost 3 bases and J lost 5, with 5 bases in between. CDR3 nucleotide sequence: TGTGCCAGCAGTTTCGGGGATCAGCCCCAGCATTTT. This sequence encodes CASSFGDQPQHF.

The chain recombines TRBV12-3 or TRBV12-4 with TRBJ2-7; D is unresolved. V was trimmed by 5 bases and J by 0 bases, leaving 5 bases between them. CDR3 length: 12 amino acids. The CDR3 reads CASSPGSYEQYF. CDR3 DNA sequence: TGTGCCAGCAGTCCGGGCTCCTACGAGCAGTACTTC.

The genes are TRBV6-5 and TRBJ1-1, with TRBD1 identical over 9 bases. CDR3 length: 14 residues. Looked up from germline, CDR1 is MNHEY and CDR2 is SVGAGI. V lost 6 bases to trimming and J lost 1 base; unmatched junction nucleotides: 3. The CDR3 protein is CASSWDRANTEAFF. The DNA for the CDR3 is TGTGCCAGCAGCTGGGACAGGGCGAACACTGAAGCTTTCTTT.

The chain combines TRBV28 with TRBJ1-4, with 8 positions matching TRBD1. The V segment lost 4 bases and the J segment 6 bases; nucleotides outside the gene matches: 10. The V gene's germline CDR1 is MDHEN and CDR2 SYDVKM. This CDR3 is 16 amino acids long. The CDR3 loop is CASSSPQGAVDEKLFF. CDR3 bases: TGTGCCAGCAGTTCCCCTCAGGGGGCAGTGGATGAAAAACTGTTTTTT.